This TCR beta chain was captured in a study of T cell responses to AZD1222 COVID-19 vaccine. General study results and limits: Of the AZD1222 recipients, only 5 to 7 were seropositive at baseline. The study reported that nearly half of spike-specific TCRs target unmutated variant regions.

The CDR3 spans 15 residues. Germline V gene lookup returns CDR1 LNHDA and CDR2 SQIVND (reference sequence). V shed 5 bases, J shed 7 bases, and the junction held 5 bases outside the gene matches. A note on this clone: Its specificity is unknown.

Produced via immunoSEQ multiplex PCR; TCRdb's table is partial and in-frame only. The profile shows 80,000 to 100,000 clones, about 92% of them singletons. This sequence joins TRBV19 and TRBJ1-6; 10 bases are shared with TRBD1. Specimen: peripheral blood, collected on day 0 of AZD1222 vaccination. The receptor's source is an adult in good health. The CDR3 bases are TGTGCCAGTAGTCTGTGGGACAGGGGAAATTCACCCCTCCACTTT. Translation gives CASSLWDRGNSPLHF.